These 28 T cell receptor beta chains were sequenced from one sample in a study of OX40 agonist ivuxolimab in advanced cancers. Clones were sequenced by immunoSEQ multiplex PCR, and TCRdb holds only the in-frame ones, with some missing. The sample lists about 64,000 clones; about 85% were seen once. The sequences come from CD4+ or CD8+ T cells sorted from blood, collected in a trial of the OX40 agonist ivuxolimab. The receptors stem from an adult with an advanced solid tumor such as melanoma, head and neck, liver or kidney cancer.

This clone was seen once. The chain employs TRBV10-3 and TRBJ2-5; D is possibly TRBD2 (6 bases). CDR1 is ENHRY, CDR2 SYGVKD, per germline. This CDR3 region has 16 residues. Trimming removed 0 bases at V and 2 bases at J, with 13 bases between. The CDR3 sequence: CAISESQGTYQETQYF. In DNA, the CDR3 is TGTGCCATCAGTGAGTCGCAAGGGACTTATCAAGAGACCCAGTACTTC.

The V call is TRBV27, the J call TRBJ2-2; 12 nucleotides align to TRBD2. This CDR3 has 17 amino acids. The germline gives CDR1 MNHEY, CDR2 SMNVEV (reference sequence). V shed 5 bases and J 6 bases; nucleotides not matched to a gene: 10. CDR3 region: CASSPNLAGGRSGELFF. For the CDR3, the DNA is TGTGCCAGCAGTCCTAATCTAGCGGGGGGGCGATCCGGGGAGCTGTTTTTT.

This chain uses TRBV28 with TRBJ1-1; 10 bases are a match to TRBD1. CDR1 is MDHEN and CDR2 is SYDVKM in the germline V gene. The V and J ends lost 5 bases and 6 bases, in that order; junction bases with no gene match: 6. This CDR3 is built from 14 residues. DNA for the CDR3: TGTGCCAGCAGTACTGACAGGGGGCGTTCTGAAGCTTTCTTT. Translating it yields CASSTDRGRSEAFF.

This chain joins TRBV7-3 and TRBJ1-1; a weak D match, TRBD1 (5 bases). The length of the CDR3 is 13 residues. V dropped 4 bases and J dropped 2 bases, with 8 bases sitting between them. CDR1 and CDR2 from the germline V gene are SGHTA and FQGTGA. The CDR3 loop reads CASSSTGNTEAFF. CDR3 bases: TGTGCCAGCAGCTCAACAGGTAACACTGAAGCTTTCTTT.

The J gene is TRBJ1-1, the V gene TRBV30; TRBD1 might be the D (5 bases). This CDR3 region has 13 residues. Germline values: CDR1 GTSNPN, CDR2 SVGIG (reference sequence). The V end was cut by 3 bases, the J end by 0 bases, with 8 bases between. The CDR3 sequence: CAWSKGMNTEAFF. CDR3 bases: TGTGCCTGGAGCAAGGGGATGAACACTGAAGCTTTCTTT.

The table lists this clone with a few counts. This chain links TRBV6-6 with TRBJ1-2, with TRBD1 matching 8 bases. V lost 6 bases to trimming and J lost 3 bases; unmatched junction nucleotides: 9. Germline V lookup: CDR1 MNHNY, CDR2 SVGAGI (reference sequence). This CDR3 is built from 15 residues. DNA of the CDR3: TGTGCCAGCAGACCAGGACAGGGTTCGGACTATGGCTACACCTTC. Protein: CASRPGQGSDYGYTF.

CDR3: CSVRGGDEKLFF. CDR3 coding DNA: TGCAGCGTTCGGGGTGGAGACGAAAAACTGTTTTTT. The chain links TRBV29-1 to TRBJ1-4; D gene unclear. The CDR3 length is 12 residues. In germline, CDR1 is SQVTM, CDR2 ANQGSEA. Deletions cut 5 bases from V and 8 bases from J, with 12 bases between.

The J gene is TRBJ2-1, the V gene TRBV1; TRBD2 is taken as the D call from the table, unchecked against the DNA. TRBV1 represents a pseudogene. CDR3 length: 16 residues. The CDR3 region has the DNA TGCACCAGCAGCCATATCAACCGTAGCTCCTACAATGAGCAGTTCTTC. It yields the protein CTSSHINRSSYNEQFF.

The DNA of the CDR3 is TGTGCCAGCAGTACGGACCGGACTAGCCGGACAGATACGCAGTATTTT. Its protein is CASSTDRTSRTDTQYF. The chain couples TRBV28 to TRBJ2-3, with 8 positions matching TRBD2. V shed 5 bases and J 3 bases; nucleotides not matched to a gene: 10. Germline V lookup: CDR1 MDHEN, CDR2 SYDVKM. The CDR3 contains 16 residues.

V is TRBV11-2 and J is TRBJ2-7; 7 bases align to TRBD1. The CDR3 length is 14 residues. After removal of 5 bases from V and 7 bases from J, the junction contained 11 bases not matched to a gene. The germline V gene has CDR1 SGHAT and CDR2 FQNNGV. The CDR3 nucleotides are TGTGCCAGCAGCCTCCAGACAGGGCTAAGGGAGCAGTACTTC. Translated: CASSLQTGLREQYF.

This clone was seen more than once but under ten times. The gene calls are TRBV28 and TRBJ2-7; the D gene could be TRBD1 or TRBD2 (5 bases each). CDR1 and CDR2 from the germline V gene are MDHEN and SYDVKM. This CDR3 has 15 residues. Trimming left V 7 bases short and J 0 bases short, with 16 bases between. The CDR3 region has the DNA TGTGCCAGCAATCCCGGGACCCTGAGCTCCTACGAGCAGTACTTC. Its translation: CASNPGTLSSYEQYF.

The chain's CDR3 is CASSPGTTQETQYF. CDR3 DNA sequence: TGTGCCAGCAGCCCCGGGACAACCCAAGAGACCCAGTACTTC. The chain recombines TRBV7-7 with TRBJ2-5; TRBD1 is a possible D gene (6 bases). The V gene lost 5 bases and the J gene lost 1 base, with 11 bases spanning the gap. The germline V gene has CDR1 SSHAT and CDR2 FNYEAQ (reference sequence). The CDR3 has 14 residues.

The CDR3: CSARRQEGAFF. The CDR3 bases are TGCAGTGCTAGGCGCCAGGAGGGAGCTTTCTTT. V is TRBV20-1 and J is TRBJ1-1; D uncertain. Per germline, CDR1 DFQATT and CDR2 SNEGSKA (reference sequence). The CDR3 loop spans 11 amino acids. Trimming took 3 bases from V and 10 from J, leaving 12 bases between them.

The chain employs TRBV18 and TRBJ1-4; D uncertain. The CDR3 loop spans 15 amino acids. The germline V gene has CDR1 KGHSH and CDR2 LQKENI. V gave up 3 bases and J gave up 2 bases, with 10 bases separating them. DNA for the CDR3: TGTGCCAGCTCACCCGGATCGGGGACTAATGAAAAACTGTTTTTT. As protein: CASSPGSGTNEKLFF.

The chain couples TRBV6-1 to TRBJ1-1, with D tentatively TRBD1 (6 bases). CDR3 size: 13 residues. CDR1 is MNHNS and CDR2 is SASEGT in the germline V gene. V lost 7 bases and J 1 base, leaving 10 bases between the germline ends. The CDR3 is CASTRTANTEAFF. The CDR3 bases are TGTGCCAGCACCAGGACAGCGAACACTGAAGCTTTCTTT.

J is TRBJ1-1 and V is TRBV4-1; the D gene is possibly TRBD1 (5 bases). The CDR3 runs 14 residues. The V gene lost 0 bases and the J gene lost 6 bases, with 11 bases spanning the gap. Germline values: CDR1 MGHRA, CDR2 YSYEKL. This CDR3 reads CASSQDDRGPEAFF. The CDR3 DNA follows: TGCGCCAGCAGCCAAGATGATAGGGGTCCTGAAGCTTTCTTT.

V gene TRBV9 combines with J gene TRBJ1-2; no reliable D call. Between the trimmed V and J ends, which lost 6 bases and 4 bases, there was a span of 16 bases. There are 14 residues in the CDR3. CDR1 and CDR2 (germline): SGDLS, YYNGEE. CDR3 sequence (DNA): TGTGCCAGCACGAGGGATGGGAGGTCCTATGGCTACACCTTC. This codes for CASTRDGRSYGYTF. Full variable domain (remainder filled in from reference TRBV9 and TRBJ1-2): DSGVTQTPKHLITATGQRVTLRCSPRSGDLSVYWYQQSLDQGLQFLIQYYNGEERAKGNILERFSAQQFPDLHSELNLSSLELGDSALYFCASTRDGRSYGYTFGSGTRLTVV.

This clone was seen only once. V and J are TRBV19 and TRBJ2-1, with D possibly TRBD2 on 6 matching bases. The CDR3 is 15 amino acids. Trimming took 6 bases from V and 6 from J, leaving 18 bases between them. The V gene's germline CDR1 is LNHDA and CDR2 SQIVND (reference sequence). The CDR3, as DNA: TGTGCCAGTAGCCCGGGACTGCTTGGGGGCAATGAGCAGTTCTTC. Its translation: CASSPGLLGGNEQFF.

This clone was observed a handful of times. The genes are TRBV28 and TRBJ2-5; 8 bases align to TRBD2. V shed 6 bases and J 5 bases; nucleotides not matched to a gene: 11. This CDR3 contains 15 residues. Germline V gene sequence: CDR1 MDHEN, CDR2 SYDVKM. CDR3 sequence: CASSPPEPGGETQYF. CDR3 bases: TGTGCCAGCAGCCCCCCAGAACCGGGAGGGGAGACCCAGTACTTC.

The V gene is TRBV11-2, the J gene TRBJ1-3; no definite D call. The CDR3 covers 11 residues. The germline V and J ends were trimmed by 1 base and 6 bases, with 1 base remaining between them. In germline, CDR1 is SGHAT, CDR2 FQNNGV. The CDR3 DNA reads TGTGCCAGCAGCTTAGTAAACACCATATATTTT. Translation gives CASSLVNTIYF.

This clone was seen a handful of times. This sequence joins TRBV28 and TRBJ2-7; 7 bases align to TRBD1. There are 15 residues in the CDR3. The germline CDR1 and CDR2 sequences are MDHEN and SYDVKM. J was trimmed by 3 bases and V by 2 bases; bases with no gene match: 7. The CDR3 here is CASSLQGDGIYEQYF. As DNA, the CDR3 is TGTGCCAGCAGTTTACAGGGGGACGGGATCTACGAGCAGTACTTC.

The chain couples TRBV19 to TRBJ2-7, with D possibly TRBD1 on 5 matching bases. The germline V and J ends were trimmed by 3 bases and 2 bases, with 8 bases remaining between them. The germline V gene encodes CDR1 LNHDA and CDR2 SQIVND (reference sequence). The CDR3 loop spans 13 amino acids. CDR3 residues: CASSMGLAYEQYF. Written as DNA, the CDR3 is TGTGCCAGTAGTATGGGGCTAGCCTACGAGCAGTACTTC.

This clone was seen only once. The V gene is TRBV6-6, the J gene TRBJ1-1; D not resolved. CDR1 is MNHNY, CDR2 SVGAGI, per germline (reference sequence). There are 13 residues in the CDR3. Trimming took 2 bases from V and 1 from J, leaving 5 bases between them. The CDR3 region is CASSYGRNTEAFF. CDR3 DNA sequence: TGTGCCAGCAGTTACGGACGGAACACTGAAGCTTTCTTT.

The CDR3 DNA reads TGTGCCACTTGGGACTTTTTTACTAACTATGGCTACACCTTC. Amino acid sequence: CATWDFFTNYGYTF. This chain links TRBV28 with TRBJ1-2; possibly TRBD1 for D (5 bases). The CDR3 spans 14 residues. V lost 10 bases to trimming and J lost 0 bases, with 15 bases between them. The germline CDR1 and CDR2 sequences are MDHEN and SYDVKM.

This clone has only a few counts. The V call is TRBV10-2, the J call TRBJ1-5; D remains unclear. The CDR3 runs to 12 residues. Trimming removed 3 bases at V and 10 bases at J, with 10 bases between. Germline CDR1 and CDR2: WSHSY and SAAADI. The CDR3 DNA reads TGCGCCAGCAGTGAAGGTGGCAGACCCCAGCATTTT. Its translation is CASSEGGRPQHF.

The chain recombines TRBV29-1 with TRBJ1-2; D is unclear. Germline V lookup: CDR1 SQVTM, CDR2 ANQGSEA. The V gene lost 4 bases and the J gene lost 9 bases, with 15 bases spanning the gap. The CDR3 extends over 12 amino acids. For the CDR3, the DNA is TGCAGCGTTGTGGTGGGAAGGAGAAGCTACACCTTC. This sequence encodes CSVVVGRRSYTF.

The chain combines TRBV7-9 with TRBJ1-6, with TRBD1 matching over 9 bases. V lost 5 bases to trimming and J lost 7 bases; unmatched junction nucleotides: 6. The germline CDR1 and CDR2 sequences are SEHNR and FQNEAQ (reference sequence). The CDR3 is 15 residues long. The chain's CDR3 is CASSPTGQGNSPLHF. CDR3 in DNA: TGTGCCAGCAGCCCCACGGGACAGGGAAATTCACCCCTCCACTTT.

The chain carries TRBV10-1 and TRBJ1-2; no clear D. This CDR3 has 13 residues. Trimming left V 0 bases short and J 8 bases short, with 10 bases between. Germline V gene data show CDR1 as WNHNN and CDR2 as SYGVQD (reference sequence). CDR3 sequence (DNA): TGCGCCAGCAGTGAGTCGGGCCTGGGGGGCTACACCTTC. Translation: CASSESGLGGYTF.